The rows below give T cell receptor beta chains drawn from one sample of a study of OX40 agonist ivuxolimab in advanced cancers. Produced via immunoSEQ multiplex PCR; TCRdb's table is partial and in-frame only. The sample yields 100,000 to 150,000 clones, around 93% seen once. The sample was CD4+ or CD8+ T cells sorted from blood, taken in a trial of the OX40 agonist ivuxolimab. The source is an adult with an advanced solid tumor such as melanoma, head and neck, liver or kidney cancer. Each CDR3 is given without its conserved first and last residue.

V gene: TRBV19
J gene: TRBJ1-2
CDR3 protein: ASREARAGYT

V gene: TRBV6-6
J gene: TRBJ1-2
CDR3 protein: ASTEQGGNLGGYT

V gene: TRBV6-5
J gene: TRBJ1-2
CDR3 protein: ASSLREGGGYT

V gene: TRBV6-1
J gene: TRBJ2-7
CDR3 protein: ASSRAGTGAYEQY

V gene: TRBV7-8
J gene: -
CDR3 protein: ASSQGNFLGEQY

V gene: TRBV15
J gene: TRBJ2-3
CDR3 protein: ATSRYDRGLTDTQY

V gene: TRBV18
J gene: TRBJ1-3
CDR3 protein: ASSPQGAGNTIY

V gene: TRBV18
J gene: TRBJ2-2
CDR3 protein: ASSPPRGGTGELF

V gene: TRBV5-4
J gene: TRBJ1-1
CDR3 protein: ASSLWENTEAF

V gene: TRBV7-8
J gene: TRBJ2-7
CDR3 protein: ASSARGTSGRAYEQY

V gene: TRBV28
J gene: TRBJ1-2
CDR3 protein: ASSRDRLDGYT

V gene: TRBV6-5
J gene: TRBJ2-5
CDR3 protein: ASSIRRVKETQY

V gene: TRBV19
J gene: TRBJ2-2
CDR3 protein: ASTSGQVNTGELF

V gene: TRBV6-1
J gene: TRBJ2-3
CDR3 protein: ASSIRDTQY

V gene: TRBV5-8
J gene: TRBJ2-6
CDR3 protein: ASSYNTGVGANVLT

V gene: TRBV28
J gene: TRBJ1-4
CDR3 protein: ASSFLGVAF

V gene: TRBV11-2
J gene: TRBJ2-4
CDR3 protein: ASSLDNHRGLLLAKNIQY

V gene: TRBV28
J gene: TRBJ1-1
CDR3 protein: ASSLTGNTEAF

V gene: TRBV5-1
J gene: TRBJ1-1
CDR3 protein: ASSPAGVNTEAF

V gene: TRBV5-4
J gene: TRBJ2-5
CDR3 protein: ASMLAGVETQY

V gene: TRBV2
J gene: TRBJ2-7
CDR3 protein: ASSSRGPPYEQY

V gene: TRBV5-1
J gene: TRBJ1-4
CDR3 protein: ASTSRRQGRDEKLF

V gene: TRBV6-5
J gene: TRBJ1-1
CDR3 protein: ASSYNRGNTEAF

V gene: TRBV29-1
J gene: TRBJ2-1
CDR3 protein: SVRTSGGHEQF

V gene: TRBV6-5
J gene: TRBJ1-1
CDR3 protein: ASRLDRNTEAF

V gene: TRBV5-1
J gene: TRBJ2-1
CDR3 protein: ASSSGVYEQF

V gene: TRBV5-4
J gene: TRBJ1-6
CDR3 protein: ASTTPGGNSPLH

V gene: TRBV6-5
J gene: TRBJ2-7
CDR3 protein: ASGGKGGNYEQY